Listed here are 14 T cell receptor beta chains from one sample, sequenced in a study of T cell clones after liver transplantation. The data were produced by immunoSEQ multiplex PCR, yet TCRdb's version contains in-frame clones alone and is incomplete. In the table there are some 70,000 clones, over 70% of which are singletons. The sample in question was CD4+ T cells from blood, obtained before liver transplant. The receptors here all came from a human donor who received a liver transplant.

The CDR3 DNA reads as TGTGCCAGCAGCCCCTTGGACCTTTTGAGTTTTAGGGATACGCAGTATTTT. This translates into CASSPLDLLSFRDTQYF. The gene calls are TRBV5-8 and TRBJ2-3; D uncertain. CDR3 size: 17 residues. Per germline, CDR1 SGHTS and CDR2 YDEGEE. V shed 4 bases and J shed 6 bases, with 24 bases lying between them.

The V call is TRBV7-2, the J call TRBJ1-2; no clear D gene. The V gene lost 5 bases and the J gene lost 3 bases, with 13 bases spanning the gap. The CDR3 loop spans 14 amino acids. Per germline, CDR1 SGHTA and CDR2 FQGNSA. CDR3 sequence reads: CASSLTPLYYGYTF. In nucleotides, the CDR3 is TGTGCCAGCAGCCTTACGCCCCTCTACTATGGCTACACCTTC.

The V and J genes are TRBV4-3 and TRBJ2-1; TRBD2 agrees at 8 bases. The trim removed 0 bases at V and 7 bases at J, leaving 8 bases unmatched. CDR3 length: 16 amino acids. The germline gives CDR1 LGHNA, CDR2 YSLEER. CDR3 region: CASSQDGSGRGNEQFF. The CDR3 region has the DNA TGCGCCAGCAGCCAAGATGGGAGCGGGAGAGGGAATGAGCAGTTCTTC.

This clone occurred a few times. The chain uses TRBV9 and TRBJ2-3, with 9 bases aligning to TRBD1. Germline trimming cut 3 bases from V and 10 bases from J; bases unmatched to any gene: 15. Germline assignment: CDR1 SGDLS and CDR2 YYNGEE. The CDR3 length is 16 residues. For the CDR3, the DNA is TGTGCCAGCAGCGCCCAAATCTCGGGACAGGGAGGGCCGCAGTATTTT. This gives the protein CASSAQISGQGGPQYF.

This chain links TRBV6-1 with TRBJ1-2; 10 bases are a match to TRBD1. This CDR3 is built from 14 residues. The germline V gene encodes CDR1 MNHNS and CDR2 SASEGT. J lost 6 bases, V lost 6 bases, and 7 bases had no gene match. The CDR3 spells CASRAGQGTHGYTF. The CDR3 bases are TGTGCCAGCAGGGCGGGACAGGGGACCCATGGCTACACCTTC.

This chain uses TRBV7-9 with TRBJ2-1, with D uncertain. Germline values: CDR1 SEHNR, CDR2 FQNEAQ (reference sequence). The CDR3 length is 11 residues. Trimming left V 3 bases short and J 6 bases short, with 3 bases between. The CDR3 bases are TGTGCCAGCAGCTTCGTCAATGAGCAGTTCTTC. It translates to CASSFVNEQFF.

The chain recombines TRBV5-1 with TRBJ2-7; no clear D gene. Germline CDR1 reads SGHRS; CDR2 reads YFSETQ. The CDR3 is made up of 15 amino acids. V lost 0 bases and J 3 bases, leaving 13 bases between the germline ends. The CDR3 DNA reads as TGCGCCAGCAGCTTGGACCCAGGACGATACTACGAGCAGTACTTC. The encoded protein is CASSLDPGRYYEQYF.

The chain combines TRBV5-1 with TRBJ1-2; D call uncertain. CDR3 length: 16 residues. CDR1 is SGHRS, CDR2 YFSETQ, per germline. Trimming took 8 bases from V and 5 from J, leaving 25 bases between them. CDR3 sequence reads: CASTPLDGLSPYGYTF. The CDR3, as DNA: TGCGCCAGTACCCCTCTGGATGGTCTCTCACCATATGGCTACACCTTC.

The CDR3 is CASSLGRERQPQHF. DNA for the CDR3: TGTGCCAGCAGCTTAGGGAGGGAGCGTCAGCCCCAGCATTTT. The rearrangement uses TRBV7-2 and TRBJ1-5; D gene ambiguous. CDR1 and CDR2 from the germline V gene are SGHTA and FQGNSA. Deletions cut 1 base from V and 6 bases from J, with 10 bases between. The CDR3 runs to 14 residues.

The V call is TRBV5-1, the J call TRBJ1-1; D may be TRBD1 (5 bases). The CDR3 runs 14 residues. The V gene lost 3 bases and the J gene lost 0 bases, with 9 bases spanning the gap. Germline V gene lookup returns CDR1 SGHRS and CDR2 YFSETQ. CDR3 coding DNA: TGCGCCAGCAGCTCGGACACCTTGAACACTGAAGCTTTCTTT. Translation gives CASSSDTLNTEAFF.

CDR3 DNA sequence: TGTGCCAGCAGCCTAGACAAACCCCCCTATGGCTACACCTTC. Its translation: CASSLDKPPYGYTF. V usage is TRBV28 and J usage is TRBJ1-2, with D unresolved. The CDR3 has 14 amino acids. Trimming removed 6 bases from V and 4 bases from J, with 15 bases in between. CDR1 MDHEN and CDR2 SYDVKM come from the germline V gene.

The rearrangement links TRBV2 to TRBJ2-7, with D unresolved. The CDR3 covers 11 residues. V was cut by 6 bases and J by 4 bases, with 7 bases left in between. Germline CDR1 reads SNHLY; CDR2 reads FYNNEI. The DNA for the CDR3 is TGTGCCAGCAGCCCGAGGTACGAGCAGTACTTC. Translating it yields CASSPRYEQYF.

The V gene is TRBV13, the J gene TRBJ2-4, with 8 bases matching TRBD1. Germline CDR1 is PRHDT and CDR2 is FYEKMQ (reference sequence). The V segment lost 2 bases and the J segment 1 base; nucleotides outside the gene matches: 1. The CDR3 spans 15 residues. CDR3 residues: CASSLQGAAKNIQYF. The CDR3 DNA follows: TGTGCCAGCAGCTTACAGGGGGCCGCCAAAAACATTCAGTACTTC. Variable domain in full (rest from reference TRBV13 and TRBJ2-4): AAGVIQSPRHLIKEKRETATLKCYPIPRHDTVYWYQQGPGQDPQFLISFYEKMQSDKGSIPDRFSAQQFSDYHSELNMSSLELGDSALYFCASSLQGAAKNIQYFGAGTRLSVL.

CDR3 amino acids: CASSVGRTNGGPRDTQYF. The CDR3 bases are TGTGCCAGCAGCGTAGGTAGGACTAACGGGGGGCCCAGGGATACGCAGTATTTT. This rearrangement joins TRBV9 to TRBJ2-3; perhaps TRBD2 as D (7 bases). The germline gives CDR1 SGDLS, CDR2 YYNGEE. The CDR3 is 18 residues long. V shed 0 bases and J shed 6 bases, with 23 bases lying between them.